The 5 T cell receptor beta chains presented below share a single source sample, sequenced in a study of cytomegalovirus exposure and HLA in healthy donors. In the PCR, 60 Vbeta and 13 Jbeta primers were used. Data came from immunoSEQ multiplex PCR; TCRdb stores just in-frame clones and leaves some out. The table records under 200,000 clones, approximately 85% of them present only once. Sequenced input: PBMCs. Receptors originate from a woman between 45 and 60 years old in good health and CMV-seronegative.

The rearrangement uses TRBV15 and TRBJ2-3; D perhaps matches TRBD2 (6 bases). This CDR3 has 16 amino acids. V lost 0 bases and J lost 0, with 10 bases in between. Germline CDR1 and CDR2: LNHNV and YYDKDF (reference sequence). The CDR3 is CATSREPSGSTDTQYF. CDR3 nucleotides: TGTGCCACCAGCAGAGAACCCAGCGGGAGCACAGATACGCAGTATTTT.

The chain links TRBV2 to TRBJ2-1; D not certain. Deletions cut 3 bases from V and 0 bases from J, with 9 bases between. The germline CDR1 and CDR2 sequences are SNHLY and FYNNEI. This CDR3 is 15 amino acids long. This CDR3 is CASSEVRSSYNEQFF. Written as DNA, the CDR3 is TGTGCCAGCAGTGAGGTTAGAAGCTCCTACAATGAGCAGTTCTTC.

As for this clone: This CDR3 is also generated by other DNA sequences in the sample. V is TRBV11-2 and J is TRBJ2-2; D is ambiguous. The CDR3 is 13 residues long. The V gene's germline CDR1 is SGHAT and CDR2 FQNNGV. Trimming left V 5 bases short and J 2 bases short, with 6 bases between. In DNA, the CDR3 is TGTGCCAGCAGCCCCACAAACACCGGGGAGCTGTTTTTT. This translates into CASSPTNTGELFF.

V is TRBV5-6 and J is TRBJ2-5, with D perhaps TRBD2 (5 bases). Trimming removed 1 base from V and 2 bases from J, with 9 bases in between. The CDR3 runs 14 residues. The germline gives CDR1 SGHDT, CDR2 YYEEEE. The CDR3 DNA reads TGTGCCAGCAGCTTGTACGGGGATCAAGAGACCCAGTACTTC. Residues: CASSLYGDQETQYF.

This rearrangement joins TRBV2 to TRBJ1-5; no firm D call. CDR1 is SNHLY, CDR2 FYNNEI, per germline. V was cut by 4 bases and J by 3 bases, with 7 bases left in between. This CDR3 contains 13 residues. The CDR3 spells CASSARINQPQHF. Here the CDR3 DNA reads TGTGCCAGCAGTGCGCGGATCAATCAGCCCCAGCATTTT.